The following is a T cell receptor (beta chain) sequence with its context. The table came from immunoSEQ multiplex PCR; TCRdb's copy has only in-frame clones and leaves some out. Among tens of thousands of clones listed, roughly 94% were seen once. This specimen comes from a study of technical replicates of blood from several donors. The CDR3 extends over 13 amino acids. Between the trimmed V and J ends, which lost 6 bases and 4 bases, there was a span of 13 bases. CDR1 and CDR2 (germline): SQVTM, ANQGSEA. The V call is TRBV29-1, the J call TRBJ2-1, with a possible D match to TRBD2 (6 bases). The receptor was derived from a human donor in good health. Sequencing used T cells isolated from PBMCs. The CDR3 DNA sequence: TGCAGCGTGCAAGGACTATCATACAATGAGCAGTTCTTC. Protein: CSVQGLSYNEQFF.